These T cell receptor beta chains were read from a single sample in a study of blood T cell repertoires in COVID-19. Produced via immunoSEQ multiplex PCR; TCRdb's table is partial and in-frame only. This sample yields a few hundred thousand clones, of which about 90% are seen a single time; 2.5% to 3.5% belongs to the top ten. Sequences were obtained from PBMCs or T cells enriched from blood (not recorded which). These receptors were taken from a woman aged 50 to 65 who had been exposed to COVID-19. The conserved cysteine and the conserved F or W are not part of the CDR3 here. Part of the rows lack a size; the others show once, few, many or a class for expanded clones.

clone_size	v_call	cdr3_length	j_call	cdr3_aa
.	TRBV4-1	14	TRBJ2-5	ASSQDEAGGGETQY
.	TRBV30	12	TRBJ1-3	AWRTGFSGNTIY
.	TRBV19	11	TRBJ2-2	ASNYRNTGELF
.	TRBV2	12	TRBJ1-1	ASRSGTGNTEAF
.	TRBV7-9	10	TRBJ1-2	ASSPIQGGYT
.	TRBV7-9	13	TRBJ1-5	ASTAGAGTGQPQH
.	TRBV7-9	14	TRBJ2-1	ASSPPGDGYYNEQF
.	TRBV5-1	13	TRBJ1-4	ASSLNGLYNEKLF
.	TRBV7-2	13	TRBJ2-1	ASSLDSGAYNEQF
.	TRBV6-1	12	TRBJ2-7	ASSEAEGSYEQY
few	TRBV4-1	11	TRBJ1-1	ASSLVEGTEAF
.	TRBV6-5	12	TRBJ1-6	ASRHRGHNSPLH
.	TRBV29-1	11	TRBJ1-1	SVLGQPNTEAF
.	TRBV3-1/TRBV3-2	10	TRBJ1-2	ASSPGSAGYT
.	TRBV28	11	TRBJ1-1	ASSGSRVTEAF
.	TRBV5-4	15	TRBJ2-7	ASSPPNRDRGNYEQY
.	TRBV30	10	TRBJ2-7	AWSSGPLEQY
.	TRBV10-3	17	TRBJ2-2	AISSPGLAGGGVAGELF
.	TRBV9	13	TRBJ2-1	ASSAGQGGYNEQF
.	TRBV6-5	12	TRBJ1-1	ASSLTGGGTEAF